This TCR beta chain was captured in a study of human T cells and chemical hapten exposure listed by TCRdb under 2021. Regarding the research as a whole: For sensitization, 2% DPC in acetone was applied to an approximately 2 cm by approximately 2 cm area of upper inner arm skin. Throughout the approximately 25-week study period, patients were also given weekly therapeutic DPC doses on the scalp. Patch testing was done on the upper back using Finn chambers containing 0.01% DPC, and results were scored after 6 days according to International Contact Dermatitis Research Group standards. The mostly female patient cohort included alopecia areata with under or over 50% scalp involvement, alopecia totalis and alopecia universalis. The libraries were sequenced as a pool, and the TCR yield per sample differed mostly because of small variations in library volumes within the pool. Peripheral blood TCR repertoire changes were tracked in vivo in alopecia patients during primary and secondary sensitization to the hapten diphenylcyclopropenone (DPC). Patient blood was sampled pre-sensitization (week 0) and at 2, 6 and about 24 weeks after DPC sensitization. Twenty-nine alopecia patients gave blood for TCR sequencing at one to four time points (pre-sensitization, 2, 6 and 24 weeks).

As encoded in the germline V gene, CDR1 is SNHLY while CDR2 is FYNNEI. Taken from cysteine to phenylalanine, the CDR3 has 14 residues. Only the CDR3 DNA stays, 42 bases, in frame from base 1. The V end loses 4 bases and the J end loses 9 bases, and a stretch of 13 bases separates them. A remark on this clonotype: Its antigen has not been determined. No much larger clone is present one base from it, and per-base qualities are unavailable.

General findings and caveats noted by the study authors: After repeated subsampling, changes were observed in the strength of the expansion versus patch-test correlation and in the threshold at which the correlation became significant. DPC sensitization did not change the number of TCRs with a frequency above 1 in 1000, and there was no evidence of changes in global repertoire structure. Compared with pre-sensitization or healthy control sets, expanded TCRs formed significantly more large CDR3 similarity clusters, which is consistent with antigen-driven responses. The number of PT1 expanded TCRs positively correlated with patch test score, significant at thresholds 8, 16 and 32 but not 4. Because all patients had alopecia, a presumed autoimmune disease, the immune response of the patients might differ from that of healthy individuals.

Preparation of the library involved RACE. For sequencing, a NextSeq 500 was employed. Library preparation attached unique molecular identifiers to individual cDNA molecules for quantitative, reproducible TCR counting. For every blood RNA sample, sequencing covered both the TCR alpha and TCR beta chains. In the authors' own workflow: Samples had a median of about 96,000 TCRs, with a range from roughly 23,224 to 750,000. The Decombinator software suite was used to annotate the V, J and CDR3 of the TCR reads. To make PS versus PT1 abundance plots, every sample was subsampled to the same number of TCRs (28,000). Expanded TCRs were defined as absent before sensitization and observed at least eight times at the 2-week time point. Starting from the raw public reads, TCRdb applied fastp trimming at Q25, assembled clones with MiXCR and retained in-frame beta chains. Rows matching on CDR3 protein sequence are summarized as one entry with the most common DNA and genes. In this record, the V and J calls reflect TCRdb's handling and not the investigators' own analysis. The sample table records under 150,000 distinct CDR3 sequences; around an eighth of these occur just once. About 1.4% of the sample comes from the top ten.

This sample's time point label indicates: patch test 1, 2 weeks after DPC sensitization. The label giving this sample's treatment or condition can be read as: therapeutic diphenylcyclopropenone sensitization with weekly scalp DPC. Blood at each patch-test visit was drawn before the patch test was applied. Patients were eligible if aged 18 to 70, diagnosed with alopecia and judged suitable for DPC therapy, and pregnant patients were excluded. Total RNA was extracted from unfractionated whole blood collected in Tempus Blood RNA tubes. This clonotype was sampled from a woman between 50 and 59 years old with alopecia areata. Some clones in this sample may be carry-over from other donors' samples. The sequence links TRBV2 to TRBJ1-6; there is no confident call for the D gene. The sample in question was whole blood, obtained in connection with sensitization to the hapten diphenylcyclopropenone (DPC). CDR3 reads: CASSVQGVSSPLHF. At the DNA level, the sequence is TGTGCCAGCAGTGTCCAAGGTGTTAGTTCACCCCTCCACTTT. Here the CDR3 is joined to the reference TRBV2 and TRBJ1-6 genes, and the full variable domain is: EPEVTQTPSHQVTQMGQEVILRCVPISNHLYFYWYRQILGQKVEFLVSFYNNEISEKSEIFDDQFSVERPDGSNFTLKIRSTKLEDSAMYFCASSVQGVSSPLHFGNGTRLTVT.